The rows below give T cell receptor beta chains drawn from one sample of a study of blood T cell repertoires in COVID-19. The assay was immunoSEQ multiplex PCR, and TCRdb's table has in-frame clones only and misses some. The sample lists roughly 220,000 clones, around 82% occurring once. Sequencing was performed on peripheral blood. The receptors were sampled from a woman in her 70s with acute or convalescent COVID-19. CDR3s include the opening cysteine and the closing phenylalanine or tryptophan. The D gene is left open where the match is weak. For some rows the clone size is stated as once, few or many, or as a class when expanded; others skip it.

D,size,J,V,CDR3,DNA
NA,NA,TRBJ2-7,TRBV9,CASSRSVGEIYEQYF,TGTGCCAGCAGCCGAAGTGTGGGAGAGATTTACGAGCAGTACTTC
NA,once,TRBJ2-6,TRBV19,CASTLGRGRAASGANVLTF,TGTGCCAGTACCCTAGGTAGGGGTCGGGCCGCCTCTGGGGCCAACGTCCTGACTTTC
TRBD1,NA,TRBJ2-3,TRBV10-3,CATGGTGMTDTQYF,TGTGCCACCGGTGGGACAGGGATGACAGATACGCAGTATTTT
TRBD2,NA,TRBJ2-4,TRBV30,CAWSATRGRDIQYF,TGTGCCTGGAGTGCCACCAGAGGGAGGGACATTCAGTACTTC
TRBD1,NA,TRBJ2-1,TRBV28,CASSLFGTGGRNEQFF,TGTGCCAGCAGTTTATTCGGGACAGGGGGCCGCAATGAGCAGTTCTTC
TRBD1,NA,TRBJ1-1,TRBV11-2,CASRTGGTEAFF,TGTGCCAGCAGAACAGGGGGGACTGAAGCTTTCTTT
TRBD1,NA,TRBJ1-1,TRBV19,CASSIPARGRGTEAFF,TGTGCCAGTAGTATACCGGCCAGGGGGCGAGGCACTGAAGCTTTCTTT
NA,NA,TRBJ1-6,TRBV27,CASSAGKGGNSPLHF,TGTGCCAGCAGTGCCGGGAAAGGGGGAAATTCACCCCTCCACTTT
TRBD2,NA,TRBJ2-2,TRBV30,CAWSGTSHTGELFF,TGTGCCTGGTCCGGGACTAGTCACACCGGGGAGCTGTTTTTT
TRBD1,NA,TRBJ1-3,TRBV15,CATSRANRQGAGNTIYF,TGTGCCACCAGCAGGGCCAATCGACAGGGAGCTGGAAACACCATATATTTT
TRBD1,once,TRBJ1-2,TRBV4-2,CASSQDRGNYGYTF,TGTGCCAGCAGCCAGGACAGGGGCAACTATGGCTACACCTTC
NA,NA,TRBJ1-4,TRBV27,CASSRGLTRSTNEKLFF,TGTGCCAGCAGTCGCGGACTGACGCGGTCAACTAATGAAAAACTGTTTTTT
TRBD1,NA,TRBJ2-5,TRBV14,CASSQVTGGNRPETQYF,TGTGCCAGCAGCCAAGTTACAGGGGGGAACCGACCAGAGACCCAGTACTTC
NA,NA,TRBJ2-5,TRBV10-1,CASSSSGGSETQYF,TGCGCCAGCAGCTCCTCCGGGGGTTCCGAGACCCAGTACTTC
NA,NA,TRBJ2-5,TRBV30,CAWSENRAGTQYF,TGTGCCTGGAGTGAAAACAGAGCTGGGACCCAGTACTTC
NA,once,TRBJ2-6,TRBV30,CAQTAGANVLTF,TGTGCACAAACAGCAGGGGCCAACGTCCTGACTTTC
TRBD1,NA,TRBJ1-4,TRBV28,CASRWTGGNEKLFF,TGTGCCAGCAGGTGGACAGGGGGGAATGAAAAACTGTTTTTT
TRBD1,few,TRBJ1-2,TRBV5-1,CASSMTGDYGYTF,TGCGCCAGCAGCATGACAGGGGACTATGGCTACACCTTC
TRBD2,NA,TRBJ2-4,TRBV28,CASSLLSGTSGRGNIQYF,TGTGCCAGCAGTTTATTGTCTGGGACTAGCGGGAGGGGGAACATTCAGTACTTC
NA,NA,TRBJ2-7,TRBV29-1,CSVASGNEQYF,TGCAGCGTTGCCTCAGGGAACGAGCAGTACTTC
NA,NA,TRBJ2-1,TRBV15,CATSRETIIRNNEQFF,TGTGCCACCAGCAGAGAGACAATCATCCGCAACAATGAGCAGTTCTTC
TRBD1,NA,TRBJ2-6,TRBV19,CASSSRQGVSGANVLTF,TGTGCCAGTAGTTCGCGACAGGGTGTGTCTGGGGCCAACGTCCTGACTTTC
TRBD2,NA,TRBJ2-2,TRBV19,CASRGLAVNTGELFF,TGTGCCAGTAGAGGACTAGCAGTGAACACCGGGGAGCTGTTTTTT
NA,NA,TRBJ1-6,TRBV28,CATSLVEVNSPLHF,TGTGCCACCAGTTTGGTTGAGGTAAATTCACCCCTCCACTTT
NA,NA,TRBJ2-1,TRBV25-1,CASSGGGGDEQFF,TGTGCCAGCAGTGGGGGTGGAGGGGATGAGCAGTTCTTC
TRBD1,NA,TRBJ1-1,TRBV19,CASSIMTGGMNTEAFF,TGTGCCAGTAGTATCATGACAGGGGGAATGAACACTGAAGCTTTCTTT
NA,few,TRBJ1-6,TRBV2,CASRAGGNSPLHF,TGTGCCAGCAGGGCGGGTGGCAATTCACCCCTCCACTTT
NA,NA,TRBJ2-6,TRBV27,CASSGWTSSSGANVLTF,TGTGCCAGCTCCGGATGGACTTCCAGCTCTGGGGCCAACGTCCTGACTTTC
NA,NA,TRBJ1-1,TRBV2,CASSGRTQRDTEAFF,TGTGCCAGCAGTGGGAGGACGCAAAGGGACACTGAAGCTTTCTTT
TRBD2,NA,TRBJ2-3,TRBV18,CASSPPSGAWDTQYF,TGTGCCAGCTCACCACCTAGCGGGGCGTGGGATACGCAGTATTTT
TRBD2,NA,TRBJ2-1,TRBV7-9,CASSLSGTSGRTEQFF,TGTGCCAGCAGCCTTTCCGGGACTAGCGGGAGGACTGAGCAGTTCTTC
TRBD2,NA,TRBJ2-1,TRBV5-4,CASRPERDSRNEQFF,TGTGCCAGCAGGCCGGAGCGGGACTCGAGAAATGAGCAGTTCTTC
NA,NA,TRBJ1-1,TRBV5-1,CASSLVQGGYTEAFF,TGCGCCAGCAGCTTGGTCCAGGGAGGGTACACTGAAGCTTTCTTT
NA,NA,TRBJ1-1,TRBV5-1,CASSLGWGLTEAFF,TGCGCCAGCAGCTTGGGATGGGGCCTCACTGAAGCTTTCTTT